These T cell receptor beta chains were read from a single sample in a study of cytomegalovirus exposure and HLA in healthy donors. Assay used: immunoSEQ multiplex PCR; TCRdb lists only in-frame clones, some missing. This table holds 100,000 to 150,000 clones, under 90% found once. The sample was PBMCs. The receptors here all came from a woman in her late teens or twenties in good health and CMV-seronegative. Both conserved end residues are trimmed from each CDR3. A clone size is listed for some rows: how often the clone was seen (once, few, many), or a class if it is expanded.

size	V	J	CDR3
-	TRBV5-1	TRBJ1-3	ASSLDSGFSGNTIY
-	TRBV13	TRBJ2-1	ASSSGTSRHNEQF
-	TRBV19	TRBJ2-5	ASSADRVIETQY
-	TRBV14	TRBJ1-1	ASSQTGRGEAF
-	TRBV10-1	TRBJ2-7	AAGQGHEQY
-	TRBV4-1	TRBJ2-3	ASSRAGGEGGTDTQY
-	TRBV27	TRBJ1-4	ASRYRDSPNEKLF
-	TRBV10-3	TRBJ2-7	AIRPPARDSEQY
-	TRBV5-5	TRBJ2-3	ASSFREGDTQY
-	TRBV28	TRBJ1-1	ASRWQARNEAF
once	TRBV7-2	TRBJ2-7	ASSPGWDSYEQY
-	TRBV5-6	TRBJ1-2	ASSLVSVSGGYT
-	TRBV5-1	TRBJ1-2	ASSLDRLDGYT
-	TRBV7-9	TRBJ1-2	ASSSRGPLDGYGYT
-	TRBV19	TRBJ1-5	ASSMILRESKGQPQH